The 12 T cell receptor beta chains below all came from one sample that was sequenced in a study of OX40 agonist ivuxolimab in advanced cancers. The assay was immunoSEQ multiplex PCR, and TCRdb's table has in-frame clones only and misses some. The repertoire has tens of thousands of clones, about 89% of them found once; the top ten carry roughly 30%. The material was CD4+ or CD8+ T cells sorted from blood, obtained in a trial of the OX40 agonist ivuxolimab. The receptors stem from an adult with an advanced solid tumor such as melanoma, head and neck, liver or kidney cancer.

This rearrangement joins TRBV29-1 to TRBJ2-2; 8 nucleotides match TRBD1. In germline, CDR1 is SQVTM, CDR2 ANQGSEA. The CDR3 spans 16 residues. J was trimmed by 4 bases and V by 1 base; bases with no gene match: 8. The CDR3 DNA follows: TGCAGCGTTGAAGGTGGACGGACAGGGCCCACCGGGGAGCTGTTTTTT. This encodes CSVEGGRTGPTGELFF.

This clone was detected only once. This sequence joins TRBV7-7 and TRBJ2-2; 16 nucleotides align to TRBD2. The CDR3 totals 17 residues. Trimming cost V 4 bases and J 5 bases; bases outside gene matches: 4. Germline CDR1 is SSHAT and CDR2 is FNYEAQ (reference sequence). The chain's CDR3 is CASSSGLAGGHTGELFF. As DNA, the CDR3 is TGTGCCAGCAGCTCGGGACTAGCGGGGGGGCATACCGGGGAGCTGTTTTTT.

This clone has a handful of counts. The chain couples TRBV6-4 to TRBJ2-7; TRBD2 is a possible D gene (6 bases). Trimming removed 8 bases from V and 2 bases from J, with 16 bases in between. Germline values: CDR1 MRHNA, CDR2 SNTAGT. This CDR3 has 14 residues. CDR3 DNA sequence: TGTGCCAGCCTTGACCGGGACTCGCCCTACGAGCAGTACTTC. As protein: CASLDRDSPYEQYF.

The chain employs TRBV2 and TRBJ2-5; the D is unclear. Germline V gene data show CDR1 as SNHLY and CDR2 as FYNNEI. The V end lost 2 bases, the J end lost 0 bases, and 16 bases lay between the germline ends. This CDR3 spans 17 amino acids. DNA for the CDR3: TGTGCCAGCAGTGAACCTGCTATTATTCGGAACCAAGAGACCCAGTACTTC. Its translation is CASSEPAIIRNQETQYF.

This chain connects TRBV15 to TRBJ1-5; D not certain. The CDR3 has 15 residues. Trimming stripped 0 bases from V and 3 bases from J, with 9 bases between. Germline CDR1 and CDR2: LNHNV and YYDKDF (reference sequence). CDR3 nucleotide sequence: TGTGCCACCAGCAGAGATCTGGGTATCAATCAGCCCCAGCATTTT. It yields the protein CATSRDLGINQPQHF.

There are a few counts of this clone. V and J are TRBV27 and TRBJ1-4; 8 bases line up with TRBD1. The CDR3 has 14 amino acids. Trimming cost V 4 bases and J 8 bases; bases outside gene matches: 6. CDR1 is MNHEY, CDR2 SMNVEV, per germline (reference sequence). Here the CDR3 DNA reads TGTGCCAGCAGTTCTTTGGACAGGGAAGAAAAACTGTTTTTT. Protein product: CASSSLDREEKLFF.

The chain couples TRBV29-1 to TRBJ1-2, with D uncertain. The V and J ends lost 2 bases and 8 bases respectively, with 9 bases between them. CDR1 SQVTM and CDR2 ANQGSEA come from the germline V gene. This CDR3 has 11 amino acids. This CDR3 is CSVESPEGYTF. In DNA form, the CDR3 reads TGCAGCGTTGAATCCCCGGAAGGCTACACCTTC.

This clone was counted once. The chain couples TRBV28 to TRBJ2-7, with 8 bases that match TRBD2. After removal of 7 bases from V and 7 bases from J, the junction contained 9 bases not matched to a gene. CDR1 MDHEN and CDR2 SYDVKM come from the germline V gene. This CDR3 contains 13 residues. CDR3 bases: TGTGCCAGCAACGGGAGGGGGGCGGGGGAGCAGTACTTC. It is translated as CASNGRGAGEQYF.

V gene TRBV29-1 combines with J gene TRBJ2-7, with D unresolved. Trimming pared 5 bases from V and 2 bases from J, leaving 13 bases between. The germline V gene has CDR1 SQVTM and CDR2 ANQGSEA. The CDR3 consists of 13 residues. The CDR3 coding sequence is TGCAGCGTTAGTTCCCTAAATACCTACGAGCAGTACTTC. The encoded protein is CSVSSLNTYEQYF.

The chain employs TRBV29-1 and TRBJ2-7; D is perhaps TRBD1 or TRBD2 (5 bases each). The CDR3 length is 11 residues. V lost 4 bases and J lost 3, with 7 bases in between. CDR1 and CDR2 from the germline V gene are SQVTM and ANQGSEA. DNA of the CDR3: TGCAGCGTTGTGGGGGACTACGAGCAGTACTTC. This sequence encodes CSVVGDYEQYF.

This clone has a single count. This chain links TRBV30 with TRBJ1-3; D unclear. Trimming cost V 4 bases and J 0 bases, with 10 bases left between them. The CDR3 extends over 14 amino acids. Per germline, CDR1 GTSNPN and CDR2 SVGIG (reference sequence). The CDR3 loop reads CAWNSGNSGNTIYF. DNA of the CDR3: TGTGCCTGGAATTCGGGAAACTCTGGAAACACCATATATTTT.

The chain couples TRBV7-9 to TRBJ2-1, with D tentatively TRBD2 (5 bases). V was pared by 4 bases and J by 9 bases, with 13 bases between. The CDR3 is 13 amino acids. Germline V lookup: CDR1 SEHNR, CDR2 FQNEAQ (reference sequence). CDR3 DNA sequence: TGTGCCAGCAGCTGGGAGCCTACTGGTGAGCAGTTCTTC. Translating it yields CASSWEPTGEQFF. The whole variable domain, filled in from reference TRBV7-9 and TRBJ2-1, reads DTGVSQNPRHKITKRGQNVTFRCDPISEHNRLYWYRQTLGQGPEFLTYFQNEAQLEKSRLLSDRFSAERPKGSFSTLEIQRTEQGDSAMYLCASSWEPTGEQFFGPGTRLTVL.